These 18 T cell receptor beta chains share one sample of origin, sequenced in a study of cytomegalovirus exposure and HLA in healthy donors. Researchers ran the PCR with 60 Vbeta and 13 Jbeta primers. The table came from immunoSEQ multiplex PCR; TCRdb's copy has only in-frame clones and leaves some out. This sample carries 200,000 or so clones, approximately 84% of them seen once, and the ten largest clones take around 4%. Sequenced material: PBMCs. These receptors were collected from a man aged 45-60 years in good health and CMV-seronegative.

The chain uses TRBV19 and TRBJ2-7, with D perhaps TRBD1 (5 bases). The ends were cut back, 1 base at V and 2 bases at J, with 9 bases in the middle. The germline CDR1 and CDR2 sequences are LNHDA and SQIVND (reference sequence). The CDR3 totals 14 residues. CDR3 coding DNA: TGTGCCAGTAGTATAGTAGGGGCCGCCTACGAGCAGTACTTC. Translating it yields CASSIVGAAYEQYF. The variable domain in full, completed from reference TRBV19 and TRBJ2-7, reads DGGITQSPKYLFRKEGQNVTLSCEQNLNHDAMYWYRQDPGQGLRLIYYSQIVNDFQKGDIAEGYSVSREKKESFPLTVTSAQKNPTAFYLCASSIVGAAYEQYFGPGTRLTVT.

The chain joins TRBV5-1 to TRBJ1-3; a weak D match, TRBD1 (5 bases). The germline V gene encodes CDR1 SGHRS and CDR2 YFSETQ. Trimming took off 0 bases at V and 3 bases at J, with 7 bases between the two ends. CDR3 length equals 14 residues. CDR3 sequence (DNA): TGCGCCAGCAGCTTGGTAGGGGTTGGAAACACCATATATTTT. Translating it yields CASSLVGVGNTIYF.

This chain joins TRBV4-3 and TRBJ2-1; 7 bases fit TRBD1. V was clipped by 4 bases and J by 2 bases; unmatched bases: 5. Germline V gene sequence: CDR1 LGHNA, CDR2 YSLEER. This CDR3 is built from 15 residues. The CDR3 DNA is TGCGCCAGCAGCCGGGACAGAAATCCCTACAATGAGCAGTTCTTC. Translation gives CASSRDRNPYNEQFF.

About this clone itself: Other DNA sequences in this sample translate to the same CDR3. The rearrangement links TRBV27 to TRBJ1-5; a weak D match, TRBD1 (5 bases). V was trimmed by 3 bases and J by 2 bases, leaving 5 bases between them. Germline CDR1 reads MNHEY; CDR2 reads SMNVEV (reference sequence). The CDR3 runs 13 residues. In DNA, the CDR3 is TGTGCCAGCAGTTTCAGGGGCAATCAGCCCCAGCATTTT. Its protein is CASSFRGNQPQHF.

The chain uses TRBV23-1 and TRBJ1-5; D is perhaps TRBD1 (5 bases). TRBV23-1 is classed as an ORF, of uncertain function. The CDR3 runs to 14 residues. The V end lost 8 bases, the J end lost 4 bases, and 15 bases lay between the germline ends. The CDR3 sequence: CASGRRDGNQPQHF. CDR3 coding DNA: TGCGCCAGCGGCAGGCGGGACGGTAATCAGCCCCAGCATTTT.

The CDR3 DNA sequence: TGTGCCAGCAAGTGGGGCAGCTCCTACAATGAGCAGTTCTTC. Residues: CASKWGSSYNEQFF. The V call is TRBV27, the J call TRBJ2-1; TRBD1 is a possible D gene (5 bases). Germline V gene sequence: CDR1 MNHEY, CDR2 SMNVEV (reference sequence). The CDR3 is 14 amino acids. V was trimmed by 7 bases and J by 0 bases, leaving 10 bases between them.

V gene TRBV6-5 combines with J gene TRBJ2-7; 7 nucleotides match TRBD1. CDR1 MNHEY and CDR2 SVGAGI come from the germline V gene. This CDR3 has 14 residues. V shed 6 bases and J 0 bases; nucleotides not matched to a gene: 5. The CDR3: CASRLDRNSYEQYF. CDR3 bases: TGTGCCAGCAGACTGGACAGGAACTCCTACGAGCAGTACTTC.

The chain recombines TRBV21-1 with TRBJ1-1; the table gives TRBD1 as D, unverified against the DNA. TRBV21-1 is termed a pseudogene. The CDR3 is 14 amino acids. The CDR3 is CASSPGTPRAEAFF. The CDR3 DNA reads TGTGCCAGCAGCCCCGGGACACCTAGGGCTGAAGCTTTCTTT.

The chain employs TRBV18 and TRBJ1-2; D remains ambiguous. This CDR3 has 13 amino acids. CDR1 and CDR2 from the germline V gene are KGHSH and LQKENI. V was trimmed by 2 bases and J by 3 bases, leaving 7 bases between them. This CDR3 reads CASSPNGDYGYTF. CDR3 nucleotide sequence: TGTGCCAGCTCACCAAACGGAGACTATGGCTACACCTTC.

The J gene is TRBJ2-3, the V gene TRBV7-2, with TRBD2 as a possible D gene (6 bases). Germline CDR1 is SGHTA and CDR2 is FQGNSA. CDR3 length: 11 amino acids. V was cut by 4 bases and J by 11 bases, with 10 bases left in between. CDR3 region: CASSSGTRQYF. As DNA, the CDR3 is TGTGCCAGCAGCTCCGGGACTCGGCAGTATTTT.

The table lists this clone with a few counts. The rearrangement uses TRBV7-7 and TRBJ1-4; D is uncertain. Trimming removed 3 bases from V and 8 bases from J, with 10 bases in between. CDR1 is SSHAT, CDR2 FNYEAQ, per germline (reference sequence). This CDR3 is 13 amino acids long. The CDR3 region is CASSFHEVEKLFF. In DNA form, the CDR3 reads TGTGCCAGCAGCTTCCATGAGGTGGAAAAACTGTTTTTT.

This clone appeared a few times. In nucleotides, the CDR3 is TGTGCCAGCAGCCTCCCCTCGAATGAGCAGTTCTTC. Its translation: CASSLPSNEQFF. The rearrangement uses TRBV7-2 and TRBJ2-1; no firm D call. This CDR3 spans 12 amino acids. The V gene's germline CDR1 is SGHTA and CDR2 FQGNSA. Deletions cut 5 bases from V and 7 bases from J, with 9 bases between.

The chain uses TRBV19 and TRBJ1-1, with D possibly matching TRBD1 (6 bases). The V gene lost 8 bases and the J gene lost 1 base, with 17 bases spanning the gap. The CDR3 is made up of 15 amino acids. Germline loops: CDR1 LNHDA, CDR2 SQIVND (reference sequence). CDR3 amino acids: CASSPSTGSNTEAFF. Here the CDR3 DNA reads TGTGCCAGTTCCCCTTCGACAGGTTCGAACACTGAAGCTTTCTTT.

In this sample, this clone turned up once. The chain links TRBV6-5 to TRBJ1-4; possible D gene TRBD1, 5 bases. Trimming removed 8 bases from V and 6 bases from J, with 16 bases in between. Germline CDR1 is MNHEY and CDR2 is SVGAGI. This CDR3 region has 14 residues. As DNA, the CDR3 is TGTGCCAGCGGACCTACAGGCTTGGATGAAAAACTGTTTTTT. Translating it yields CASGPTGLDEKLFF.

The V and J genes are TRBV5-1 and TRBJ1-5; no clear D. The length of the CDR3 is 14 residues. Trimming removed 0 bases from V and 3 bases from J, with 7 bases in between. The V gene's germline CDR1 is SGHRS and CDR2 YFSETQ. The CDR3 DNA reads TGCGCCAGCAGCTTGGGAGGATTCAATCAGCCCCAGCATTTT. Its translation: CASSLGGFNQPQHF.

This clone was found once. The chain uses TRBV18 and TRBJ1-4; TRBD1 matches 10 bases. This CDR3 contains 15 residues. CDR1 is KGHSH and CDR2 is LQKENI in the germline V gene. J lost 5 bases, V lost 3 bases, and 3 bases had no gene match. The CDR3 coding sequence is TGTGCCAGCTCACCCCCGGGACAGGGGAATGAAAAACTGTTTTTT. Translation: CASSPPGQGNEKLFF.

Only a few counts were recorded for this clone. Other DNA sequences in the same sample also yield this CDR3. The J gene is TRBJ2-3, the V gene TRBV30, with TRBD2 matching 10 bases. The CDR3 covers 13 residues. Germline trimming cut 2 bases from V and 6 bases from J; bases unmatched to any gene: 2. The germline gives CDR1 GTSNPN, CDR2 SVGIG (reference sequence). CDR3 nucleotide sequence: TGTGCCTGGAGTAGCGGGGGGGCCGATACGCAGTATTTT. Translated, it gives CAWSSGGADTQYF.

The CDR3 region has the DNA TGTGCCAGCAGCCCACGACTAGCGGGGGGGAAAGAGACCCAGTACTTC. It is translated as CASSPRLAGGKETQYF. The rearrangement joins TRBV7-2 to TRBJ2-5, with 14 bases aligning to TRBD2. This CDR3 contains 16 residues. Germline loops: CDR1 SGHTA, CDR2 FQGNSA. V was clipped by 5 bases and J by 3 bases; unmatched bases: 5.